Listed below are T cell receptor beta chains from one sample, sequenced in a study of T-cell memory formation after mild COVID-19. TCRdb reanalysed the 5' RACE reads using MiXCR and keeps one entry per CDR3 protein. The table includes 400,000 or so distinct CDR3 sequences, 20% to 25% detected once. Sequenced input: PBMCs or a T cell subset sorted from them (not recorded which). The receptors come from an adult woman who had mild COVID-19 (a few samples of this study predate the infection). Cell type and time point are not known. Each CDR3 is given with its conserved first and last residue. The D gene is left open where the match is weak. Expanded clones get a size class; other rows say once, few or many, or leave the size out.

DNA: TGTGCCAGCAGCGTAGGGGACAGGGGTCCTCGAGGGGACACCGGGGAGCTGTTTTTT
CDR3: CASSVGDRGPRGDTGELFF
D: TRBD1
V: TRBV9
J: TRBJ2-2
size: few

DNA: TGTGCCAGCACCCGACAGGGGGCGCGTACTGAAGCTTTCTTT
CDR3: CASTRQGARTEAFF
D: -
V: TRBV21-1
J: TRBJ1-1
size: -

DNA: TGCGCCAGCAGCCAAGATAGCCCCCTCAGATCCGGGGACATTCAGTACTTC
CDR3: CASSQDSPLRSGDIQYF
D: -
V: TRBV4-3
J: TRBJ2-4
size: -

DNA: TGTGCCAGCAGCCCTCCGACAGGGGCCTACGAGCAGTACTTC
CDR3: CASSPPTGAYEQYF
D: TRBD1
V: TRBV3-1
J: TRBJ2-7
size: few

DNA: TGTGCCAGCAGCGTATCCGAGCGGGGGGGCCAAGAGACCCAGTACTTC
CDR3: CASSVSERGGQETQYF
D: TRBD2
V: TRBV9
J: TRBJ2-5
size: many

DNA: TGTGCCAGCAGTTACTTACGTCCTCGGGGGGCCGTCACAGATACGCAGTATTTT
CDR3: CASSYLRPRGAVTDTQYF
D: -
V: TRBV6-5
J: TRBJ2-3
size: -

DNA: TGTGCCAGCTCTAACCCCGCCCGTCCGGGGACCCAGTACTTC
CDR3: CASSNPARPGTQYF
D: -
V: TRBV18
J: TRBJ2-5
size: few

DNA: TGTGCCAGCAGGTGGACTAGCCGCGAGCAGTACTTC
CDR3: CASRWTSREQYF
D: TRBD2
V: TRBV25-1
J: TRBJ2-7
size: -

DNA: TGTGCCACCCTGGAGGATCGGACAGGGGACTACGAGCAGTACTTC
CDR3: CATLEDRTGDYEQYF
D: TRBD1
V: TRBV25-1
J: TRBJ2-7
size: -

DNA: TGTGCCAGCAGCCCCTCCAGTGGGTCAGCTAACTATGGCTACACCTTC
CDR3: CASSPSSGSANYGYTF
D: -
V: TRBV7-9
J: TRBJ1-2
size: few

DNA: TGCAGCGCCCGAAGGGAGGGGGAAGCTTTCTTT
CDR3: CSARREGEAFF
D: -
V: TRBV29-1
J: TRBJ1-1
size: few

DNA: TGTGCCAGCAGTGGACGACAGGGACCAAACACTGAAGCTTTCTTT
CDR3: CASSGRQGPNTEAFF
D: TRBD1
V: TRBV12-3/TRBV12-4
J: TRBJ1-1
size: -

DNA: TGTGCCAGCAGCCGCCACACCTCTAGCGGGAGTACCCCGGACTACGAGCAGTACTTC
CDR3: CASSRHTSSGSTPDYEQYF
D: TRBD2
V: TRBV7-8
J: TRBJ2-7
size: -

DNA: TGTGCCAGCAGCAAGACGTCATCCGGGCAGTTCTTC
CDR3: CASSKTSSGQFF
D: -
V: TRBV7-9
J: TRBJ2-1
size: -

DNA: TGTGCCAGCTCACCGTCTAAGAGGGCCTGGGACAATGAGCAGTTCTTC
CDR3: CASSPSKRAWDNEQFF
D: -
V: TRBV18
J: TRBJ2-1
size: -

DNA: TGTGCCAGCAGCTGGGGTGATACGGGCACTGAAGCTTTCTTT
CDR3: CASSWGDTGTEAFF
D: -
V: TRBV7-9
J: TRBJ1-1
size: -

DNA: TGTGCCAGCAGCTTAAACTCGGGCGGAGAGACCCAGTACTTC
CDR3: CASSLNSGGETQYF
D: -
V: TRBV11-1
J: TRBJ2-5
size: -

DNA: TGTGCCAGTTATCGACAGGGCACCTACAATGAGCAGTTCTTC
CDR3: CASYRQGTYNEQFF
D: TRBD1
V: TRBV5-4
J: TRBJ2-1
size: -

DNA: TGTGCCAGTCACCTCACAGGGGGCTACAATGAGCAGTTCTTC
CDR3: CASHLTGGYNEQFF
D: TRBD1
V: TRBV7-8
J: TRBJ2-1
size: few

DNA: TGCGCCAGCAGCCACGGCGGGACGGATAAAGAGACCCAGTACTTC
CDR3: CASSHGGTDKETQYF
D: -
V: TRBV5-1
J: TRBJ2-5
size: -

DNA: TGTGCCACCAGATCCGGGACAGGGGCCTACAATGAGCAGTTCTTC
CDR3: CATRSGTGAYNEQFF
D: TRBD1
V: TRBV24-1
J: TRBJ2-1
size: -

DNA: TGTGCCAGCAGCACAGGGGGCTCTAGCAATCAGCCCCAGCATTTT
CDR3: CASSTGGSSNQPQHF
D: TRBD1
V: TRBV12-3/TRBV12-4
J: TRBJ1-5
size: -

DNA: TGCGCCAGCAGCTCGGGACAGAGCGAGCAGTACTTC
CDR3: CASSSGQSEQYF
D: TRBD1
V: TRBV5-1
J: TRBJ2-7
size: few

DNA: TGTGCCACCAGTGATTCTCGGACAGGGGTGAACACTGAAGCTTTCTTT
CDR3: CATSDSRTGVNTEAFF
D: TRBD1
V: TRBV24-1
J: TRBJ1-1
size: -

DNA: TGTGCCAGCAGCCATCCGGCTTCTAACTATGGCTACACCTTC
CDR3: CASSHPASNYGYTF
D: -
V: TRBV5-6
J: TRBJ1-2
size: -

DNA: TGCAGCGCCTCCGGGGGGGCAGGGGGCAATCAGCCCCAGCATTTT
CDR3: CSASGGAGGNQPQHF
D: -
V: TRBV29-1
J: TRBJ1-5
size: many

DNA: TGCGCCAGCAGCTTGGGCCCCTCGACTAGCGGGGAGGGCAATGAGCAGTTCTTC
CDR3: CASSLGPSTSGEGNEQFF
D: TRBD2
V: TRBV5-1
J: TRBJ2-1
size: -

DNA: TGCAGCGTTGAAGGGGATGCGGACAGGGAGGGCTATGGCTACACCTTC
CDR3: CSVEGDADREGYGYTF
D: TRBD1
V: TRBV29-1
J: TRBJ1-2
size: few

DNA: TGTGCCAGCTCACCCCGGACACCCCCCAACGCTTTCTTT
CDR3: CASSPRTPPNAFF
D: -
V: TRBV18
J: TRBJ1-1
size: -

DNA: TGTGCCAGCAGCCGCGGGCCCCGACTAGCGGGAAGCAATGAGCAGTTCTTC
CDR3: CASSRGPRLAGSNEQFF
D: TRBD2
V: TRBV13
J: TRBJ2-1
size: -

DNA: TGCAGTGCTGAATCGGACAGCCAAGATCAGCCCCAGCATTTT
CDR3: CSAESDSQDQPQHF
D: -
V: TRBV20-1
J: TRBJ1-5
size: few

DNA: TGTGCCAGCAGCCTCCTGGGAGGGGGTAACACCGGGGAGCTGTTTTTT
CDR3: CASSLLGGGNTGELFF
D: -
V: TRBV5-6
J: TRBJ2-2
size: few

DNA: TGTGCCAGCAGGAAGGAGCTGGACACCGGGGAGCTGTTTTTT
CDR3: CASRKELDTGELFF
D: -
V: TRBV7-7
J: TRBJ2-2
size: -

DNA: TGCAGCGTTGATCCACAGAACACTGAAGCTTTCTTT
CDR3: CSVDPQNTEAFF
D: -
V: TRBV29-1
J: TRBJ1-1
size: few

DNA: TGCGCCAGCAGCGGGTTTCCCGGGACAGAGCAAGAGACCCAGTACTTC
CDR3: CASSGFPGTEQETQYF
D: TRBD1
V: TRBV5-1
J: TRBJ2-5
size: -

DNA: TGTGCCAGCAGCAGCGATAGGGAGGGGACTAGCGGGATGGAGACCCAGTACTTC
CDR3: CASSSDREGTSGMETQYF
D: TRBD2
V: TRBV4-2
J: TRBJ2-5
size: -

DNA: TGCGCCAGCAGCCCGGACAGTTCGAACTATGGCTACACCTTC
CDR3: CASSPDSSNYGYTF
D: -
V: TRBV5-1
J: TRBJ1-2
size: -

DNA: TGTGCCAGCAGTGAATTGGGTTGGCAAATTAATGAAAAACTGTTTTTT
CDR3: CASSELGWQINEKLFF
D: -
V: TRBV6-1
J: TRBJ1-4
size: few

DNA: TGCAGTGCTCTACAGAGGAACACTGAAGCTTTCTTT
CDR3: CSALQRNTEAFF
D: -
V: TRBV20-1
J: TRBJ1-1
size: -

DNA: TGCAGTGCTAGAGAGGGTAACATTCAGTACTTC
CDR3: CSAREGNIQYF
D: -
V: TRBV20-1
J: TRBJ2-4
size: -

DNA: TGTGCCAGCAGCTCCTCACTAGCGGGGGGGTGGTATTTT
CDR3: CASSSSLAGGWYF
D: TRBD2
V: TRBV7-9
J: TRBJ2-3
size: -

DNA: TGCGCCAGCAGCTCCCTTCGTTCGAACACTGAAGCTTTCTTT
CDR3: CASSSLRSNTEAFF
D: -
V: TRBV5-1
J: TRBJ1-1
size: -

DNA: TGTGCCAGCAGCCCGGTTACAGGGGGCCGCAGCGGGGAGCTGTTTTTT
CDR3: CASSPVTGGRSGELFF
D: TRBD1
V: TRBV5-4
J: TRBJ2-2
size: few

DNA: TGTGCCAGCAGCTACAGGGAGGCCAGTTATCAGCCCCAGCATTTT
CDR3: CASSYREASYQPQHF
D: -
V: TRBV9
J: TRBJ1-5
size: -

DNA: TGTGCCAGCAGCTTGACTACTTTCACCGGGGAGCTGTTTTTT
CDR3: CASSLTTFTGELFF
D: -
V: TRBV7-9
J: TRBJ2-2
size: -

DNA: TGTGCCAGTCGACTAGCGGTCTACAATGAGCAGTTCTTC
CDR3: CASRLAVYNEQFF
D: TRBD2
V: TRBV19
J: TRBJ2-1
size: -

DNA: TGTGCCAGCAGCCAACGGACAGGGAGGGTAGAGACCCAGTACTTC
CDR3: CASSQRTGRVETQYF
D: -
V: TRBV7-2
J: TRBJ2-5
size: many

DNA: TGTGCCAGCAGTTTACGGGCAGGGAACACTGAAGCTTTCTTT
CDR3: CASSLRAGNTEAFF
D: -
V: TRBV12-3/TRBV12-4
J: TRBJ1-1
size: -

DNA: TGTGCCAGCAGCTTAGTAGCAGGGGGCGAGCAGTACTTC
CDR3: CASSLVAGGEQYF
D: TRBD1
V: TRBV7-6
J: TRBJ2-7
size: few

DNA: TGTGCCAGCAGCAGGGACTTGCAAGAGACCCAGTACTTC
CDR3: CASSRDLQETQYF
D: -
V: TRBV7-8
J: TRBJ2-5
size: -

DNA: TGTGCCAGCAGTTTGGTCTCGACGGGCGAGCAGTACTTC
CDR3: CASSLVSTGEQYF
D: -
V: TRBV6-6
J: TRBJ2-7
size: many

DNA: TGTGCCAGCAGCGTAGGCACTAGCTCCTACAATGAGCAGTTCTTC
CDR3: CASSVGTSSYNEQFF
D: -
V: TRBV9
J: TRBJ2-1
size: many

DNA: TGCGCCAGCAGCCCAACGACAGGGACCTACGAGCAGTACTTC
CDR3: CASSPTTGTYEQYF
D: TRBD1
V: TRBV5-1
J: TRBJ2-7
size: few

DNA: TGTGCCAGCAGCTTGGGGGGCCCACGGGACAATGAGCAGTTCTTC
CDR3: CASSLGGPRDNEQFF
D: -
V: TRBV7-9
J: TRBJ2-1
size: few

DNA: TGTGCCAGCAGCGGCCCCGGGACAGGGACCTACGAGCAGTACTTC
CDR3: CASSGPGTGTYEQYF
D: TRBD1
V: TRBV6-1
J: TRBJ2-7
size: once